The 22 T cell receptor beta chains reported below all come from one sample, sequenced in a study of response to subunit inactivated influenza vaccine. TCRdb analysed the RT-PCR reads with MiXCR anew, one entry per CDR3 protein. The sample contains about 830,000 distinct CDR3 sequences, approximately 18% of which appear only once. Sequencing used PBMCs from blood, obtained 4 to 6 days after vaccination. All receptors derive from a middle-aged man who received an inactivated influenza vaccine.

The chain uses TRBV2 and TRBJ2-1, with 7 positions matching TRBD2. Per germline, CDR1 SNHLY and CDR2 FYNNEI. V lost 10 bases and J lost 10; bases outside the gene matches: 13. This CDR3 comprises 13 residues. CDR3 protein: CATTEGGPGEQFF. The CDR3 DNA is TGTGCCACAACGGAGGGAGGGCCAGGCGAGCAGTTCTTC.

This clonotype was seen repeatedly, ten times or more. In DNA, the CDR3 is TGTGCCAGCAGTTTTAGAGAGACCCAGTACTTC. It is translated as CASSFRETQYF. The V and J genes are TRBV12-3 or TRBV12-4 and TRBJ2-5; D unclear. CDR3 length: 11 amino acids. Trimming removed 3 bases from V and 4 bases from J, with 3 bases in between.

This clonotype was detected a few times. The chain joins TRBV27 to TRBJ2-7; tentatively, D is TRBD1 or TRBD2 (5 bases each). CDR3 length equals 15 residues. CDR1 is MNHEY and CDR2 is SMNVEV in the germline V gene (reference sequence). The V and J ends lost 1 base and 2 bases respectively, with 12 bases between them. This CDR3 reads CASSLFPGRAYEQYF. In DNA, the CDR3 is TGTGCCAGCAGTTTATTCCCGGGGCGTGCCTACGAGCAGTACTTC.

This chain links TRBV27 with TRBJ2-1, with D hard to call. Trimming cost V 3 bases and J 4 bases, with 13 bases left between them. Germline loops: CDR1 MNHEY, CDR2 SMNVEV (reference sequence). This CDR3 comprises 15 residues. This CDR3 is CASSLVGLIYNEQFF. As DNA, the CDR3 is TGTGCCAGCAGTTTGGTGGGTTTGATTTACAATGAGCAGTTCTTC.

There are many counts of this clonotype. The chain carries TRBV20-1 and TRBJ1-5; D not certain. V gave up 6 bases and J gave up 2 bases, with 17 bases separating them. This CDR3 is 15 amino acids long. CDR1 is DFQATT and CDR2 is SNEGSKA in the germline V gene (reference sequence). The CDR3 DNA reads TGCAGTGCAAAAGCCCTAGACCGTGGCAATCAGCCCCAGCATTTT. Translation: CSAKALDRGNQPQHF.

This clonotype was picked up a small number of times. The J gene is TRBJ1-2, the V gene TRBV27, with 8 bases lining up with TRBD1. J lost 4 bases, V lost 5 bases, and 12 bases had no gene match. This CDR3 has 16 residues. Germline values: CDR1 MNHEY, CDR2 SMNVEV (reference sequence). CDR3 bases: TGTGCCAGCAGTCCCCCGGACAGGGTCATTGGCTATGGCTACACCTTC. This encodes CASSPPDRVIGYGYTF.

The chain carries TRBV9 and TRBJ1-2, with D tentatively TRBD1 (5 bases). The CDR3 loop spans 14 amino acids. V was clipped by 1 base and J by 9 bases, with 16 bases between them. Germline V gene data show CDR1 as SGDLS and CDR2 as YYNGEE. This CDR3 reads CASSVTGTAARYTF. CDR3 nucleotide sequence: TGTGCCAGCAGCGTAACCGGGACGGCGGCGCGCTACACCTTC.

The table lists this clonotype with a few counts. V and J are TRBV5-5 and TRBJ2-7; the D is unclear. The ends were cut back, 1 base at V and 0 bases at J, with 11 bases in the middle. Germline V lookup: CDR1 SGHKS, CDR2 YYEKEE (reference sequence). The CDR3 covers 15 residues. In nucleotides, the CDR3 is TGTGCCAGCAGCTTGTTAGCCTCCGGCTCCTACGAGCAGTACTTC. This encodes CASSLLASGSYEQYF.

This clonotype was observed many times. The V call is TRBV7-8, the J call TRBJ2-2; 9 bases map to TRBD1. Germline V gives CDR1 SGHVS, CDR2 FQNEAQ. This CDR3 spans 17 amino acids. J gave up 4 bases and V 5 bases, and 11 bases lay outside the gene matches. In nucleotides, the CDR3 is TGTGCCAGCAGCCAGCGGGACAGGGCGGCCGGCACCGGGGAGCTGTTTTTT. This gives the protein CASSQRDRAAGTGELFF.

The rearrangement links TRBV20-1 to TRBJ2-2, with D unresolved. The germline CDR1 and CDR2 sequences are DFQATT and SNEGSKA (reference sequence). The CDR3 totals 16 residues. V gave up 4 bases and J gave up 0 bases, with 15 bases separating them. In DNA form, the CDR3 reads TGCAGTGCTAAGGGCACTAAAAGAGCGAACACCGGGGAGCTGTTTTTT. It specifies CSAKGTKRANTGELFF.

The genes are TRBV24-1 and TRBJ2-5; D may be TRBD2 (5 bases). The length of the CDR3 is 11 residues. Looked up from germline, CDR1 is KGHDR and CDR2 is SFDVKD. Trimming stripped 7 bases from V and 5 bases from J, with 7 bases between. CDR3 bases: TGTGCCACCAGCTCGGGGGAGACCCAGTACTTC. It is translated as CATSSGETQYF.

The V and J genes are TRBV28 and TRBJ2-7; TRBD1 might be the D (6 bases). The germline V gene encodes CDR1 MDHEN and CDR2 SYDVKM. V was cut by 4 bases and J by 6 bases, with 13 bases left in between. The CDR3 runs 13 residues. CDR3 loop: CASSSLTGGEQYF. The CDR3 DNA reads as TGTGCCAGCAGTTCGCTGACAGGAGGCGAGCAGTACTTC.

This chain links TRBV27 with TRBJ1-1, with D perhaps TRBD1 (5 bases). The ends were cut back, 8 bases at V and 1 base at J, with 14 bases in the middle. Germline CDR1 is MNHEY and CDR2 is SMNVEV (reference sequence). The CDR3 runs to 14 residues. The CDR3 DNA is TGTGCCAGCGCTCCGCCAGGGTGGAACACTGAAGCTTTCTTT. This codes for CASAPPGWNTEAFF.

The chain employs TRBV11-2 and TRBJ2-2; D is unresolved. CDR1 is SGHAT and CDR2 is FQNNGV in the germline V gene. V was clipped by 7 bases and J by 5 bases, with 11 bases between them. This CDR3 has 13 residues. This CDR3 reads CASTISPTGELFF. The CDR3 DNA is TGTGCCAGCACAATCAGCCCAACCGGGGAGCTGTTTTTT.

The chain recombines TRBV7-8 with TRBJ2-1, with 8 bases aligning to TRBD2. The germline CDR1 and CDR2 sequences are SGHVS and FQNEAQ. CDR3 length equals 17 residues. The V gene end was trimmed by 3 bases and the J gene end by 7 bases; junction bases not matched to a gene: 14. In DNA, the CDR3 is TGTGCCAGCAGCTTGTATACCGGGACTAGAAACAGGAATGAGCAGTTCTTC. Residues: CASSLYTGTRNRNEQFF.

The chain links TRBV4-3 to TRBJ1-1; 9 bases are shared with TRBD1. V was clipped by 0 bases and J by 0 bases; unmatched bases: 8. CDR1 LGHNA and CDR2 YSLEER come from the germline V gene. The CDR3 runs to 18 residues. DNA of the CDR3: TGCGCCAGCAGCCAAGATTTGGGGACAGGGAAGATGAACACTGAAGCTTTCTTT. As protein: CASSQDLGTGKMNTEAFF.

This chain connects TRBV20-1 to TRBJ2-3; tentatively, D is TRBD2 (6 bases). The CDR3 contains 14 residues. In germline, CDR1 is DFQATT, CDR2 SNEGSKA (reference sequence). V lost 5 bases to trimming and J lost 6 bases, with 18 bases between them. This CDR3 is CSASLSGDADTQYF. The CDR3 nucleotides are TGCAGTGCTTCCCTTAGCGGAGACGCGGATACGCAGTATTTT.

The gene calls are TRBV6-6 and TRBJ1-2; 8 bases are a match to TRBD1. Trimming cost V 7 bases and J 6 bases; bases outside gene matches: 1. The CDR3 runs 11 residues. Germline V CDR1 and CDR2: MNHNY, SVGAGI (reference sequence). In DNA, the CDR3 is TGTGCCAGCAAGACAGGGGATGGCTACACCTTC. Translating it yields CASKTGDGYTF.

This clonotype turned up a few times. The V and J genes are TRBV4-2 and TRBJ2-1; 8 nucleotides match TRBD2. The CDR3 sequence is 17 residues long. Germline V gene data show CDR1 as LGHNA and CDR2 as YNFKEQ. With V trimmed by 1 base and J by 6 bases, 11 bases remained unmatched. CDR3 nucleotide sequence: TGTGCCAGCAGCCAAGCCACCGGGACTAGAGGGGTCAATGAGCAGTTCTTC. This translates into CASSQATGTRGVNEQFF.

The gene calls are TRBV4-3 and TRBJ1-5; D uncertain. The V end lost 3 bases, the J end lost 9 bases, and 15 bases lay between the germline ends. Germline-derived CDR1 and CDR2 are LGHNA and YSLEER. The CDR3 has 14 amino acids. CDR3 in amino acids: CASSQGTGYGPQHF. The DNA for the CDR3 is TGCGCCAGCAGCCAGGGTACCGGCTACGGGCCCCAGCATTTT.

The chain is built from TRBV25-1 and TRBJ2-5; D remains unclear. This CDR3 contains 13 residues. CDR1 is MGHDK and CDR2 is SYGVNS in the germline V gene. V gave up 1 base and J gave up 5 bases, with 8 bases separating them. CDR3 sequence: CASSELKVETQYF. CDR3 nucleotides: TGTGCCAGCAGTGAATTGAAGGTGGAGACCCAGTACTTC.

The chain is built from TRBV7-9 and TRBJ1-4; no clear D. Per germline, CDR1 SEHNR and CDR2 FQNEAQ (reference sequence). The CDR3 sequence is 15 residues long. The V and J ends lost 1 base and 4 bases respectively, with 10 bases between them. The CDR3 here is CASSLDRGYNEKLFF. CDR3 coding DNA: TGTGCCAGCAGCTTAGATCGTGGATATAATGAAAAACTGTTTTTT.